These 28 T cell receptor beta chains share one sample of origin, sequenced in a study of memory CD4+ T cells and cytomegalovirus serostatus. The sort gate was single viable CD3+CD4+CD8-CD45RO+ cells for memory CD4+ T cells. Method: immunoSEQ multiplex PCR; TCRdb's copy keeps in-frame clones and lacks some. This sample has approximately 27,000 clones; about 80% occur once, and the top ten carry 0.85% to 1.1%. The sample was memory CD4+ T cells from blood. Source of these receptors: an adult in good health and CMV-seronegative.

This clone has a handful of counts. The chain has TRBV2 and TRBJ2-1; 10 bases are shared with TRBD1. The CDR3 sequence is 17 residues long. After removal of 6 bases from V and 1 base from J, the junction contained 9 bases not matched to a gene. Germline V gives CDR1 SNHLY, CDR2 FYNNEI. In DNA form, the CDR3 reads TGTGCCAGCAGCCAAGCCCCGGGACAGGGGTCCTACAATGAGCAGTTCTTC. Translation: CASSQAPGQGSYNEQFF.

Comment on this clone: Other DNA sequences in this specimen translate into the identical CDR3. This chain connects TRBV6-1 to TRBJ1-2; D not resolved. Looked up from germline, CDR1 is MNHNS and CDR2 is SASEGT. Trimming took off 6 bases at V and 4 bases at J, with 9 bases between the two ends. This CDR3 spans 12 amino acids. CDR3 sequence: CASRPTGYGYTF. The CDR3 DNA reads as TGTGCCAGCAGGCCGACCGGCTATGGCTACACCTTC.

This clone appeared a few times. V is TRBV30 and J is TRBJ1-5; D gene unclear. This CDR3 contains 12 residues. V was pared by 2 bases and J by 7 bases, with 9 bases between. Looked up from germline, CDR1 is GTSNPN and CDR2 is SVGIG (reference sequence). CDR3 DNA: TGTGCCTGGAGTAACCCGGGGCAGCCCCAGCATTTT. Residues: CAWSNPGQPQHF.

This rearrangement joins TRBV6-1 to TRBJ1-5, with D perhaps matching TRBD1 (6 bases). Germline assignment: CDR1 MNHNS and CDR2 SASEGT. V lost 6 bases, J lost 0 bases, and 12 bases lay in between. The CDR3 runs 15 residues. CDR3 protein: CASSGGPYSNQPQHF. Here the CDR3 DNA reads TGTGCCAGCAGCGGGGGGCCCTATAGCAATCAGCCCCAGCATTTT.

The chain links TRBV5-1 to TRBJ1-1; perhaps TRBD1 as D (5 bases). The germline V gene has CDR1 SGHRS and CDR2 YFSETQ. CDR3 length: 14 residues. Trimming removed 1 base at V and 1 base at J, with 8 bases between. The CDR3 bases are TGCGCCAGCAGCTTGTCAGGGCAGAACACTGAAGCTTTCTTT. Its translation: CASSLSGQNTEAFF.

The genes are TRBV5-6 and TRBJ1-2, with 7 bases aligning to TRBD1. The germline V gene has CDR1 SGHDT and CDR2 YYEEEE. The CDR3 totals 12 residues. V was pared by 1 base and J by 8 bases, with 2 bases of the junction left unmatched. The CDR3 sequence is CASSLRGQGYTF. The CDR3 coding sequence is TGTGCCAGCAGCTTGAGGGGGCAAGGCTACACCTTC.

This clone was observed once. CDR3 nucleotide sequence: TGTGCCAGCAGCTTACGGGAGGGAAGCTCCTACGAGCAGTACTTC. Protein sequence: CASSLREGSSYEQYF. The V and J genes are TRBV7-8 and TRBJ2-7; 8 bases line up with TRBD2. The CDR3 covers 15 residues. V was pared by 2 bases and J by 0 bases, with 3 bases of the junction left unmatched. Germline loops: CDR1 SGHVS, CDR2 FQNEAQ. Full variable domain (rest looked up from reference TRBV7-8 and TRBJ2-7): GAGVSQSPRYKVAKRGQDVALRCDPISGHVSLFWYQQALGQGPEFLTYFQNEAQLDKSGLPSDRFFAERPEGSVSTLKIQRTQQEDSAVYLCASSLREGSSYEQYFGPGTRLTVT.

The V gene is TRBV28, the J gene TRBJ2-3; 10 bases map to TRBD2. From germline, CDR1 is MDHEN and CDR2 SYDVKM. The CDR3 is made up of 15 amino acids. The ends lost 5 bases at V and 4 bases at J; junction bases unmatched: 6. CDR3 sequence reads: CASSPAGLAADTQYF. CDR3 nucleotide sequence: TGTGCCAGCAGTCCAGCCGGACTAGCGGCAGATACGCAGTATTTT. Looking up the rest from reference TRBV28 and TRBJ2-3 gives the full variable domain: DVKVTQSSRYLVKRTGEKVFLECVQDMDHENMFWYRQDPGLGLRLIYFSYDVKMKEKGDIPEGYSVSREKKERFSLILESASTNQTSMYLCASSPAGLAADTQYFGPGTRLTVL.

The V gene is TRBV5-1, the J gene TRBJ2-5; tentatively, D is TRBD1 (6 bases). The J call may not be correct, given that the DNA end is closer to TRBJ2-7. Germline CDR1 SGHRS, CDR2 YFSETQ. This CDR3 spans 14 amino acids. In DNA form, the CDR3 reads TGCGCCAGCAGCTTTCGCGGACAGCCCTACGAGCAGTACTTC. It codes for CASSFRGQPYEQYF.

The chain is built from TRBV4-3 and TRBJ2-7; 7 nucleotides align to TRBD1. Germline V gene data show CDR1 as LGHNA and CDR2 as YSLEER. The CDR3 is 16 residues long. With 0 bases clipped from V and 5 bases from J, the junction kept 10 bases outside the gene matches. The CDR3, as DNA: TGCGCCAGCAGCCAAGATGTGATGACAGGGCGAAACGAGCAGTACTTC. It specifies CASSQDVMTGRNEQYF.

The rearrangement links TRBV6-5 to TRBJ2-5, with TRBD2 matching over 13 bases. The V and J ends lost 2 bases and 1 base, in that order; junction bases with no gene match: 1. In germline, CDR1 is MNHEY, CDR2 SVGAGI. This CDR3 is built from 16 residues. This chain's CDR3 is CASSYRTSGGQETQYF. In nucleotides, the CDR3 is TGTGCCAGCAGTTACCGGACTAGCGGGGGCCAAGAGACCCAGTACTTC.

V usage is TRBV15 and J usage is TRBJ2-6; 10 nucleotides agree with TRBD1. The CDR3 has 17 residues. The junction had 6 bases not matched to a gene; V was cut back by 5 bases and J by 2 bases. In germline, CDR1 is LNHNV, CDR2 YYDKDF (reference sequence). As DNA, the CDR3 is TGTGCCACCAGCCAGACAGGGGGCAAGGCTGGGGCCAACGTCCTGACTTTC. Translated, it gives CATSQTGGKAGANVLTF.

This clone was counted between two and nine times. The chain has TRBV30 and TRBJ1-1; D gene uncertain. In germline, CDR1 is GTSNPN, CDR2 SVGIG (reference sequence). With 2 bases removed from V and 2 bases from J, the gap between germline ends came to 12 bases. CDR3 length: 14 residues. CDR3 residues: CAWSRERLNTEAFF. The DNA for the CDR3 is TGTGCCTGGAGTCGGGAGCGCCTTAACACTGAAGCTTTCTTT.

The rearrangement joins TRBV2 to TRBJ1-3; a possible D gene is TRBD1 (6 bases). This CDR3 is built from 16 residues. Trimming took off 2 bases at V and 1 base at J, with 12 bases between the two ends. Germline-derived CDR1 and CDR2 are SNHLY and FYNNEI. DNA of the CDR3: TGTGCCAGCAGTGAATCTTTAGGGGGATCTGGAAACACCATATATTTT. Its protein product is CASSESLGGSGNTIYF.

The chain links TRBV28 to TRBJ1-2; D gene unclear. The CDR3 runs to 12 residues. Germline V CDR1 and CDR2: MDHEN, SYDVKM. V shed 8 bases and J shed 6 bases, with 13 bases lying between them. CDR3 nucleotides: TGTGCCAGCTCTGCGGTCCGCGATGGCTACACCTTC. Amino acids: CASSAVRDGYTF.

V usage is TRBV27 and J usage is TRBJ1-1, with D unclear. Trimming stripped 1 base from V and 2 bases from J, with 8 bases between. This CDR3 contains 14 residues. Germline CDR1 reads MNHEY; CDR2 reads SMNVEV (reference sequence). CDR3 sequence (DNA): TGTGCCAGCAGTTTATTACAACCTAACACTGAAGCTTTCTTT. Encoded protein: CASSLLQPNTEAFF.

The J gene is TRBJ1-4, the V gene TRBV4-3, with D unresolved. Germline lookup yields CDR1 LGHNA and CDR2 YSLEER. With 3 bases removed from V and 8 bases from J, the gap between germline ends came to 19 bases. This CDR3 is built from 16 residues. CDR3 region: CASSQRVGGSGEKLFF. CDR3 nucleotide sequence: TGCGCCAGCAGCCAGAGGGTAGGAGGCTCTGGGGAAAAACTGTTTTTT.

The gene calls are TRBV6-6 and TRBJ2-7; D remains ambiguous. V was pared by 3 bases and J by 5 bases, with 8 bases between. Per germline, CDR1 MNHNY and CDR2 SVGAGI (reference sequence). The CDR3 totals 12 residues. CDR3 DNA sequence: TGTGCCAGCAGTTATCGGAGTAACGAGCAGTACTTC. Amino acid sequence: CASSYRSNEQYF.

The V call is TRBV5-1, the J call TRBJ2-7; TRBD1 matches at 10 bases. This CDR3 has 18 residues. V dropped 0 bases and J dropped 1; count of bases not matched to a gene: 10. Germline V gene sequence: CDR1 SGHRS, CDR2 YFSETQ. The CDR3 here is CASSLVPTGGLSSYEQYF. The CDR3 bases are TGCGCCAGCAGCTTGGTCCCGACAGGGGGCCTAAGTTCCTACGAGCAGTACTTC.

This clone was counted only a few times. This rearrangement joins TRBV7-3 to TRBJ1-6, with D unresolved. Germline values: CDR1 SGHTA, CDR2 FQGTGA. The CDR3 runs 14 residues. Trimming took 5 bases from V and 9 from J, leaving 14 bases between them. The CDR3 loop is CASSPVGGGSPLHF. The CDR3 DNA sequence: TGTGCCAGCAGCCCGGTGGGAGGCGGTTCACCCCTCCACTTT.

The chain joins TRBV5-4 to TRBJ1-2; 8 positions agree with TRBD1. Trimming cost V 5 bases and J 8 bases; bases outside gene matches: 11. There are 14 residues in the CDR3. From germline, CDR1 is SGHNT and CDR2 YYREEE (reference sequence). The CDR3 coding sequence is TGTGCCAGCAGGAGAGCAGGGGGCGTGAACGGCTACACCTTC. Encoded protein: CASRRAGGVNGYTF.

The V gene is TRBV27, the J gene TRBJ1-3; maybe TRBD1 (6 bases). The germline V gene has CDR1 MNHEY and CDR2 SMNVEV (reference sequence). The CDR3 spans 15 residues. V was shortened by 7 bases and J by 3 bases, with 16 bases between the two germline ends. CDR3 residues: CASKITGSNGNTIYF. DNA of the CDR3: TGTGCCAGCAAGATAACAGGGTCAAATGGAAACACCATATATTTT.

The chain's CDR3 is CASSQEAGVGPRNEQFF. Here the CDR3 DNA reads TGCGCCAGCAGCCAAGAGGCCGGGGTTGGCCCTAGAAATGAGCAGTTCTTC. The rearrangement links TRBV4-3 to TRBJ2-1; a possible D gene is TRBD2 (5 bases). V was cut by 0 bases and J by 7 bases, with 19 bases left in between. Looked up from germline, CDR1 is LGHNA and CDR2 is YSLEER. This CDR3 region has 17 residues.

V and J are TRBV6-5 and TRBJ1-5; D gene unclear. The CDR3 is 13 residues long. Germline CDR1 MNHEY, CDR2 SVGAGI. The V gene lost 2 bases and the J gene lost 11 bases, with 13 bases spanning the gap. CDR3 in DNA: TGTGCCAGCAGTTACCTCCACATGGGAGCCCAGCATTTT. Its protein is CASSYLHMGAQHF.

This chain uses TRBV9 with TRBJ1-2; 7 nucleotides match TRBD1. Per the germline V gene, CDR1 is SGDLS and CDR2 is YYNGEE. Trimming took 1 base from V and 2 from J; bases not matched to a gene: 2. This CDR3 comprises 14 residues. The CDR3 sequence is CASSVLTGNYGYTF. CDR3 in DNA: TGTGCCAGCAGCGTACTGACAGGGAACTATGGCTACACCTTC.

The chain joins TRBV5-4 to TRBJ1-1, with D tentatively TRBD1 (5 bases). Per the germline V gene, CDR1 is SGHNT and CDR2 is YYREEE (reference sequence). There are 14 residues in the CDR3. V gave up 4 bases and J gave up 6 bases, with 16 bases separating them. CDR3 sequence reads: CASSPRAGRAEAFF. The CDR3 region has the DNA TGTGCCAGCAGCCCCCGGGCAGGGAGGGCTGAAGCTTTCTTT.

This sequence joins TRBV4-2 and TRBJ2-7; no definite D call. Trimming shortened V by 8 bases and J by 0 bases, and 14 bases separated the two germline ends. The CDR3 is made up of 14 amino acids. Germline-derived CDR1 and CDR2 are LGHNA and YNFKEQ. The CDR3 reads CASSARVTSYEQYF. The CDR3 nucleotides are TGTGCCAGCTCGGCCCGGGTCACCTCCTACGAGCAGTACTTC.

The genes are TRBV14 and TRBJ2-7; D is perhaps TRBD1 (5 bases). Germline CDR1 and CDR2: SGHDN and FVKESK. V dropped 4 bases and J dropped 6 bases, with 19 bases sitting between them. CDR3 size: 15 residues. CDR3 region: CASSPNLGPLGEQYF. CDR3 nucleotides: TGTGCCAGCAGCCCCAACTTGGGGCCTCTCGGCGAGCAGTACTTC.